The sequence of this T cell receptor (beta chain) was determined in a study of blood T cell repertoires in COVID-19. As for the study in general: Specimens from acute and convalescent COVID-19 originated in the United States, Italy and Spain.

Per the authors' pipeline: Reference gene primer amplification in the assay estimated nucleated cell counts. Sequenced by immunoSEQ multiplex PCR; TCRdb stores in-frame clones only, minus some. The DNA was the basis for D and trimming; V, J and clone size are from that table. The sample yields more than 110,000 clones, roughly 80% seen once. V lost 1 base and J 0 bases, leaving 16 bases between the germline ends. Per the germline V gene, CDR1 is SGHVS and CDR2 is FQNEAQ. This CDR3 spans 18 amino acids. The sequenced material came from peripheral blood. The sequence derives from a woman aged 80 or older in a cohort sampled during active or convalescent COVID-19. The V and J genes are TRBV7-8 and TRBJ1-5; perhaps TRBD1 as D (5 bases). CDR3 in DNA: TGTGCCAGCAGCTTAGGAAGAGCGGGGCCATATAGCAATCAGCCCCAGCATTTT. It is translated as CASSLGRAGPYSNQPQHF.